A selection of T cell receptor beta chains follows, all from one sample in a study of T-cell reconstitution after alpha-beta-depleted transplantation in children. TCRdb recomputed calls from the PCR reads with MiXCR, one row per CDR3 protein. This table holds 600,000 to 800,000 distinct CDR3 sequences, roughly 13% found once. Sequenced here: PBMCs, sampled before TCRalphabeta/CD19-depleted stem cell transplant. The source of these receptors is a girl aged 2 to 10 with congenital amegakaryocytic thrombocytopenia, due to receive a stem cell transplant. Each CDR3 is given with its conserved first and last residue. The D gene is left open where the match is weak. Rows may omit the clone size; those that give it use once, few, many or a size class.

abundance	v_gene	d_gene	j_gene	CDR3aa	CDR3nt
many	TRBV15	NA	TRBJ2-4	CATSRDDLASAIQYF	TGTGCCACCAGCAGAGATGACCTAGCATCGGCCATTCAGTACTTC
NA	TRBV29-1	NA	TRBJ2-3	CSVDSSVADTQYF	TGCAGCGTTGATTCTAGCGTGGCAGATACGCAGTATTTT
NA	TRBV5-1	TRBD2	TRBJ2-5	CASSLEASGRQETQYF	TGCGCCAGCAGCTTGGAGGCTAGCGGGAGGCAAGAGACCCAGTACTTC
many	TRBV10-3	NA	TRBJ1-6	CAISDEQGAASPLHF	TGTGCCATCAGTGACGAACAGGGAGCTGCTTCACCCCTCCACTTT
few	TRBV5-1	NA	TRBJ2-3	CASSLRGAGDTQYF	TGCGCCAGCAGCTTGAGGGGGGCAGGAGATACGCAGTATTTT
NA	TRBV2	NA	TRBJ2-5	CASRQDQETQYF	TGTGCCAGCCGACAGGACCAAGAGACCCAGTACTTC
many	TRBV28	NA	TRBJ1-2	CASSQSGVGYTF	TGTGCCAGCAGCCAGTCAGGGGTTGGCTACACCTTC
many	TRBV20-1	TRBD2	TRBJ2-1	CSARWLAGGPNEQFF	TGCAGTGCTAGATGGCTAGCGGGAGGACCTAATGAGCAGTTCTTC
few	TRBV3-1	TRBD2	TRBJ2-7	CASSLSGTNLYYEQYF	TGTGCCAGCAGCCTCAGCGGGACCAACCTTTACTACGAGCAGTACTTC
many	TRBV6-1	TRBD1	TRBJ2-2	CASKIGTATGELFF	TGTGCCAGCAAGATAGGGACAGCAACCGGGGAGCTGTTTTTT
few	TRBV29-1	TRBD1	TRBJ2-3	CSADSGGSDTQYF	TGCAGCGCTGACTCAGGGGGTTCAGATACGCAGTATTTT
many	TRBV28	NA	TRBJ1-1	CASSRETANTEAFF	TGTGCCAGCAGTCGAGAAACAGCGAACACTGAAGCTTTCTTT
NA	TRBV28	NA	TRBJ2-3	CASTSPFDHSTDTQYF	TGTGCCAGCACTTCCCCCTTTGACCATTCCACAGATACGCAGTATTTT
few	TRBV5-1	NA	TRBJ2-1	CASSLASEVEQFF	TGCGCCAGCAGCTTGGCTAGCGAGGTTGAGCAGTTCTTC
NA	TRBV30	NA	TRBJ2-7	CAPRLDGFKQYF	TGTGCCCCACGACTCGACGGGTTCAAGCAGTACTTC
NA	TRBV7-9	NA	TRBJ2-7	CASSLAPGAKQYF	TGTGCCAGCAGCTTAGCCCCCGGAGCTAAGCAGTACTTC
many	TRBV20-1	TRBD2	TRBJ2-1	CSATHSGRVYNEQFF	TGCAGTGCTACACATAGCGGGAGAGTATACAATGAGCAGTTCTTC
NA	TRBV5-1	NA	TRBJ2-3	CASSLARLVTDTLYF	TGCGCCAGCAGCTTGGCTAGACTGGTCACAGATACGCTGTATTTT
many	TRBV20-1	NA	TRBJ1-3	CSAISRDAGNTIYF	TGCAGTGCCATTAGCCGGGACGCTGGAAACACCATATATTTT
many	TRBV5-1	TRBD1	TRBJ2-5	CASSLAGTEEETQYF	TGCGCCAGCAGCTTGGCCGGGACAGAAGAAGAGACCCAGTACTTC
NA	TRBV4-1	NA	TRBJ2-5	CASSQAIWPVETQYF	TGCGCCAGCAGCCAAGCTATTTGGCCGGTAGAGACCCAGTACTTC
many	TRBV29-1	TRBD1	TRBJ1-1	CSVQDGTGFYGTEAFF	TGCAGCGTTCAGGACGGGACAGGATTTTATGGAACTGAAGCTTTCTTT
NA	TRBV5-1	TRBD1	TRBJ2-2	CASSIGQGGHTGELFF	TGCGCCAGCAGCATCGGACAGGGGGGGCACACCGGGGAGCTGTTTTTT
many	TRBV12-3/TRBV12-4	NA	TRBJ2-1	CASSQQVPGQFF	TGTGCCAGCAGCCAACAGGTCCCCGGGCAATTCTTC
many	TRBV5-6	NA	TRBJ1-2	CASSLVPGSYGYTF	TGTGCCAGCAGCTTGGTTCCGGGAAGCTATGGCTACACCTTC
few	TRBV5-1	TRBD2	TRBJ2-1	CASSLETSGKVMNYNEQFF	TGCGCCAGCAGCTTGGAAACTAGCGGGAAGGTTATGAACTACAATGAGCAGTTCTTC
NA	TRBV7-9	NA	TRBJ2-2	CASSFGHYTGELFF	TGTGCCAGCAGCTTTGGACACTACACCGGGGAGCTGTTTTTT
NA	TRBV5-1	NA	TRBJ2-7	CASSSTGDSPPYEQYF	TGCGCCAGCAGCTCAACAGGGGACTCACCACCCTACGAGCAGTACTTC
few	TRBV10-3	NA	TRBJ2-5	CAISESAARQETQYF	TGTGCCATCAGTGAGTCGGCGGCGCGCCAAGAGACCCAGTACTTC
many	TRBV20-1	TRBD2	TRBJ2-4	CSARDRLAGTKNIQYF	TGCAGTGCTAGAGATCGACTAGCGGGGACCAAAAACATTCAGTACTTC
NA	TRBV5-1	TRBD1	TRBJ2-2	CASSPGQGILWTGELFF	TGCGCCAGCAGTCCGGGACAGGGAATTCTTTGGACCGGGGAGCTGTTTTTT
NA	TRBV10-3	NA	TRBJ2-1	CAISGVTGRVNEQFF	TGTGCCATCAGTGGGGTGACAGGGAGGGTCAATGAGCAGTTCTTC
many	TRBV20-1	NA	TRBJ1-5	CSASRGGNNQPQHF	TGCAGTGCTAGCCGGGGGGGCAACAATCAGCCCCAGCATTTT
NA	TRBV7-9	NA	TRBJ1-2	CASSFSDWREANYGYTF	TGTGCCAGCAGCTTCTCGGATTGGAGGGAAGCTAACTATGGCTACACCTTC
few	TRBV3-1	TRBD2	TRBJ2-1	CASSLLSGTRKNEQFF	TGTGCCAGCAGCTTGTTGTCCGGGACTAGAAAAAATGAGCAGTTCTTC
many	TRBV29-1	NA	TRBJ2-7	CSVEDENRYEQYF	TGCAGCGTTGAAGATGAGAACAGGTACGAGCAGTACTTC
few	TRBV2	TRBD1	TRBJ2-7	CASWGQGVSYEQYF	TGTGCCAGCTGGGGACAGGGGGTTTCATACGAGCAGTACTTC
many	TRBV6-5	NA	TRBJ2-7	CASSTEQGGSSYEQYF	TGTGCCAGCAGTACCGAACAGGGTGGCAGCTCCTACGAGCAGTACTTC
few	TRBV20-1	NA	TRBJ2-5	CSAREPGLRETQYF	TGCAGTGCTAGAGAGCCAGGGCTTCGGGAGACCCAGTACTTC
few	TRBV5-1	NA	TRBJ2-7	CASSLAPERDEQYF	TGCGCCAGCAGCTTGGCTCCGGAGAGGGACGAGCAGTACTTC
few	TRBV20-1	TRBD2	TRBJ2-7	CSYLARDSGRYEQYF	TGCAGTTACCTTGCTAGGGATAGCGGGAGGTACGAGCAGTACTTC
NA	TRBV12-3/TRBV12-4	NA	TRBJ2-3	CASSPWGGKTDTQYF	TGTGCCAGCAGCCCCTGGGGAGGTAAAACAGATACGCAGTATTTT
many	TRBV9	NA	TRBJ2-5	CASSVLDSSVETQYF	TGTGCCAGCAGCGTATTGGACTCATCCGTAGAGACCCAGTACTTC